The 6 T cell receptor beta chains reported below all come from one sample, sequenced in a study of shared clonotypes between healthy human individuals. Sequenced by immunoSEQ multiplex PCR; TCRdb stores in-frame clones only, minus some. This sample has hundreds of thousands of clones; approximately 92% occur once, and the top ten carry 24%. Naive CD8 cells, CD45RO-negative and positively selected for CCR7, excluded terminally differentiated effector memory CD45RA+ cells. The sequenced material came from naive CD8+ T cells sorted from blood. The receptors were sampled from a man aged 30 to 39 in good health.

This chain connects TRBV5-5 to TRBJ1-4; D gene uncertain. The CDR3 loop spans 15 amino acids. CDR1 is SGHKS and CDR2 is YYEKEE in the germline V gene (reference sequence). The V and J ends lost 0 bases and 8 bases respectively, with 14 bases between them. CDR3 sequence (DNA): TGTGCCAGCAGCTTGGGGCCTCCCCTGGAGGAAAAACTGTTTTTT. Its translation is CASSLGPPLEEKLFF.

The V call is TRBV11-2, the J call TRBJ2-7; TRBD1 aligns across 8 bases. This CDR3 has 12 residues. CDR1 and CDR2 (germline): SGHAT, FQNNGV. V shed 2 bases, J shed 6 bases, and the junction held 0 bases outside the gene matches. In DNA, the CDR3 is TGTGCCAGCAGCTTACAGGGGGCCGAGCAGTACTTC. Its protein product is CASSLQGAEQYF.

This sequence joins TRBV13 and TRBJ2-1; possibly TRBD2 for D (6 bases). Deletions cut 5 bases from V and 3 bases from J, with 8 bases between. The CDR3 extends over 13 amino acids. CDR1 is PRHDT, CDR2 FYEKMQ, per germline (reference sequence). The CDR3 DNA sequence: TGTGCCAGCAGCCGGGAGAACTACAATGAGCAGTTCTTC. Translating gives CASSRENYNEQFF.

The chain links TRBV27 to TRBJ1-1, with TRBD1 as a possible D gene (5 bases). The V and J ends lost 5 bases and 0 bases respectively, with 22 bases between them. There are 18 residues in the CDR3. The germline gives CDR1 MNHEY, CDR2 SMNVEV (reference sequence). As DNA, the CDR3 is TGTGCCAGCAGTCCAACCAGGGAGTTGAGTGGGCTGAACACTGAAGCTTTCTTT. Translating gives CASSPTRELSGLNTEAFF.

The DNA for the CDR3 is TGTGCCAGCAGTGATTTCTTTTTCGGGACCGTGAACACTGAAGCTTTCTTT. It yields the protein CASSDFFFGTVNTEAFF. This chain links TRBV6-1 with TRBJ1-1, with D possibly being TRBD1 (5 bases). Germline V gene lookup returns CDR1 MNHNS and CDR2 SASEGT. This CDR3 has 17 residues. V dropped 3 bases and J dropped 0 bases, with 17 bases sitting between them.

The chain couples TRBV5-6 to TRBJ1-4, with a tentative D call TRBD1 (6 bases). V lost 1 base and J 3 bases, leaving 10 bases between the germline ends. The CDR3 contains 15 residues. Germline V gives CDR1 SGHDT, CDR2 YYEEEE. CDR3 DNA sequence: TGTGCCAGCAGCTTGACAGGGATCCCTAATGAAAAACTGTTTTTT. Its protein product is CASSLTGIPNEKLFF.